These 7 T cell receptor beta chains share one sample of origin, sequenced in a study of blood T cells in healthy people across ages. A second roughly 6 to 11 cycle PCR used barcoded and J-beta primers. MiXCR, run by TCRdb on the 5' RACE reads, gives a single entry per CDR3 protein. The sample has approximately 900,000 distinct CDR3 sequences, 25% to 30% seen once. These same data were also listed under a study on T cells of mothers and their children.

The sequencing input was blood. All receptors derive from a woman aged 40 to 50 in good health.

This clonotype was observed a handful of times. The chain couples TRBV20-1 to TRBJ2-5; D possibly uses TRBD1 or TRBD2 (6 bases each). The ends were cut back, 3 bases at V and 4 bases at J, with 15 bases in the middle. Germline lookup yields CDR1 DFQATT and CDR2 SNEGSKA (reference sequence). This CDR3 is built from 14 residues. The CDR3 region is CSASRGHGGETQYF. The CDR3 nucleotides are TGCAGTGCTAGTCGGGGGCACGGGGGAGAGACCCAGTACTTC.

This clonotype has just a few counts. This rearrangement joins TRBV7-9 to TRBJ1-2; D is unresolved. V lost 3 bases to trimming and J lost 8 bases, with 10 bases between them. CDR3 length: 12 residues. The V gene's germline CDR1 is SEHNR and CDR2 FQNEAQ (reference sequence). In DNA form, the CDR3 reads TGTGCCAGCAGCTTCCTCACCGGGGGCTACACCTTC. This sequence encodes CASSFLTGGYTF.

This clonotype came up many times. CDR3 DNA sequence: TGCAGCGTCCCCCGAGGGGAATCCTATGGCTACACCTTC. Its protein is CSVPRGESYGYTF. The rearrangement links TRBV29-1 to TRBJ1-2, with D tentatively TRBD1 (5 bases). V lost 6 bases and J 4 bases, leaving 15 bases between the germline ends. The CDR3 covers 13 residues. The V gene's germline CDR1 is SQVTM and CDR2 ANQGSEA.

Note on this clonotype: This could be a read error, since a much larger clone is one nucleotide away. The chain recombines TRBV7-3 with TRBJ2-1; D possibly uses TRBD1 or TRBD2 (5 bases each). Germline V CDR1 and CDR2: SGHTA, FQGTGA. The CDR3 runs to 13 residues. The CDR3 protein is CASSQGLADERFF. CDR3 DNA: TGTGCCAGCAGCCAGGGCCTAGCTGATGAGCGGTTCTTC.

V gene TRBV9 combines with J gene TRBJ2-3; 8 nucleotides agree with TRBD2. Germline lookup yields CDR1 SGDLS and CDR2 YYNGEE. J was trimmed by 2 bases and V by 0 bases; bases with no gene match: 5. CDR3 length equals 16 residues. The CDR3 coding sequence is TGTGCCAGCAGCGTAGAGGCAGCGGGGGACACAGATACGCAGTATTTT. It encodes CASSVEAAGDTDTQYF. The full variable domain, in which reference TRBV9 and TRBJ2-3 provide the parts outside the CDR3, is DSGVTQTPKHLITATGQRVTLRCSPRSGDLSVYWYQQSLDQGLQFLIQYYNGEERAKGNILERFSAQQFPDLHSELNLSSLELGDSALYFCASSVEAAGDTDTQYFGPGTRLTVL.

This clonotype was recorded many times. The gene calls are TRBV27 and TRBJ2-7, with TRBD1 matching 9 bases. This CDR3 region has 14 residues. Per germline, CDR1 MNHEY and CDR2 SMNVEV (reference sequence). Trimming removed 3 bases from V and 5 bases from J; junction bases left unmatched: 5. The CDR3 loop reads CASSFSDRGNEQYF. In DNA form, the CDR3 reads TGTGCCAGCAGTTTCTCGGACAGGGGTAACGAGCAGTACTTC.

The CDR3 sequence is CASTEGNTDTQYF. The CDR3 DNA reads as TGTGCCAGCACGGAGGGGAACACAGATACGCAGTATTTT. The chain recombines TRBV7-9 with TRBJ2-3; a possible D gene is TRBD2 (6 bases). Germline V lookup: CDR1 SEHNR, CDR2 FQNEAQ (reference sequence). Trimming took 7 bases from V and 2 from J, leaving 10 bases between them. The CDR3 loop spans 13 amino acids.